These 27 T cell receptor beta chains were sequenced from one sample in a study of preoperative IRX-2 immunotherapy in early breast cancer. The method was immunoSEQ multiplex PCR; TCRdb's version includes in-frame clones alone and lacks a portion of them. The data show a few thousand clones, around 74% seen once. Treatment noted: preoperative locoregional IRX-2 cytokine immunotherapy. Here the sequenced sample was tumor tissue, taken after IRX-2 immunotherapy. These receptors originate from a human donor with breast cancer.

This rearrangement joins TRBV6-8 to TRBJ2-5, with 13 positions matching TRBD2. Trimming cost V 10 bases and J 5 bases; bases outside gene matches: 7. The CDR3 is made up of 14 amino acids. Germline CDR1 is MNHGY and CDR2 is SAAAGT. Here the CDR3 reads CAISGTSGKETQYF. The DNA of the CDR3 is TGTGCCATCAGCGGGACTAGCGGGAAGGAGACCCAGTACTTC.

The chain links TRBV10-2 to TRBJ1-1; D uncertain. CDR3 length: 14 residues. Germline CDR1 reads WSHSY; CDR2 reads SAAADI. The V gene lost 7 bases and the J gene lost 4 bases, with 16 bases spanning the gap. The DNA for the CDR3 is TGCGCCAGCACCCCAGTTCGGTATGTCACTGAAGCTTTCTTT. Its translation is CASTPVRYVTEAFF.

The chain is built from TRBV5-1 and TRBJ2-7, with D maybe TRBD1 (6 bases). The germline gives CDR1 SGHRS, CDR2 YFSETQ. The CDR3 runs 15 residues. Trimming took off 4 bases at V and 4 bases at J, with 18 bases between the two ends. DNA of the CDR3: TGCGCCAGCAGCCGAGAACCAGGGGATCTTTACGAGCAGTACTTC. This encodes CASSREPGDLYEQYF.

V usage is TRBV18 and J usage is TRBJ1-3; 8 nucleotides agree with TRBD1. V dropped 4 bases and J dropped 6; count of bases not matched to a gene: 11. This CDR3 spans 16 amino acids. Germline values: CDR1 KGHSH, CDR2 LQKENI. The CDR3 sequence is CASSRDRGSLINTIYF. CDR3 nucleotides: TGTGCCAGCTCACGCGACAGGGGTTCGCTCATAAACACCATATATTTT.

The chain is built from TRBV10-2 and TRBJ1-5; D not certain. The CDR3 covers 13 residues. Trimming took 9 bases from V and 4 from J, leaving 13 bases between them. CDR1 is WSHSY, CDR2 SAAADI, per germline. CDR3 in DNA: TGCGCCAGTAAGGGCCATGAAAATCAGCCCCAGCATTTT. Its translation is CASKGHENQPQHF.

This clone was observed a single time. The genes are TRBV28 and TRBJ2-7; TRBD1 agrees at 8 bases. Germline V lookup: CDR1 MDHEN, CDR2 SYDVKM. The ends lost 2 bases at V and 2 bases at J; junction bases unmatched: 5. CDR3 length: 15 amino acids. The CDR3 reads CASSLTETGAYEQYF. The DNA of the CDR3 is TGTGCCAGCAGTTTAACCGAGACAGGGGCCTACGAGCAGTACTTC.

The rearrangement joins TRBV6-8 to TRBJ2-3; D uncertain. CDR1 and CDR2 (germline): MNHGY, SAAAGT. The V end lost 6 bases, the J end lost 0 bases, and 7 bases lay between the germline ends. This CDR3 is built from 13 residues. The CDR3 sequence: CASRGSSTDTQYF. The CDR3 DNA is TGTGCCAGCAGGGGGTCAAGCACAGATACGCAGTATTTT.

The chain employs TRBV6-8 and TRBJ1-1; D may be TRBD1 (6 bases). Trimming shortened V by 6 bases and J by 5 bases, and 22 bases separated the two germline ends. The CDR3 has 16 amino acids. Germline V gives CDR1 MNHGY, CDR2 SAAAGT. The CDR3 protein is CASRKNSGAGWTEAFF. The DNA of the CDR3 is TGTGCCAGCAGAAAAAATTCGGGGGCAGGCTGGACTGAAGCTTTCTTT.

V gene TRBV9 combines with J gene TRBJ1-2; D remains unclear. V lost 0 bases and J lost 6, with 9 bases in between. This CDR3 has 13 amino acids. CDR1 is SGDLS and CDR2 is YYNGEE in the germline V gene. In DNA, the CDR3 is TGTGCCAGCAGCGTAGGAGGGTTTGATGGCTACACCTTC. It translates to CASSVGGFDGYTF.

The chain joins TRBV30 to TRBJ1-2; no clear D. Trimming took 0 bases from V and 6 from J, leaving 20 bases between them. This CDR3 region has 16 residues. Germline CDR1 and CDR2: GTSNPN and SVGIG (reference sequence). CDR3 region: CAWSVKRVESFDGYTF. The CDR3 nucleotides read TGTGCCTGGAGTGTAAAGAGGGTGGAAAGTTTCGATGGCTACACCTTC.

V gene TRBV6-8 combines with J gene TRBJ2-7; the match to TRBD2 covers 8 bases. The CDR3 contains 15 residues. The germline CDR1 and CDR2 sequences are MNHGY and SAAAGT. With V trimmed by 5 bases and J by 3 bases, 9 bases remained unmatched. The CDR3 DNA sequence: TGTGCCAGCAGTACCGGGACTAGGATCAACTACGAGCAGTACTTC. It is translated as CASSTGTRINYEQYF.

This chain joins TRBV19 and TRBJ1-1, with a possible D match to TRBD1 (5 bases). This CDR3 spans 15 amino acids. The V and J ends lost 1 base and 0 bases respectively, with 9 bases between them. Germline CDR1 LNHDA, CDR2 SQIVND (reference sequence). The CDR3 coding sequence is TGTGCCAGTAGTATAGCCCAGGGTATGAACACTGAAGCTTTCTTT. It translates to CASSIAQGMNTEAFF.

This chain uses TRBV23-1 with TRBJ2-5; a possible D gene is TRBD1 (5 bases). TRBV23-1 is noted as an ORF with a role that remains uncertain. CDR3 length: 13 amino acids. V lost 6 bases and J lost 5, with 13 bases in between. CDR3 region: CASSSGQRETQYF. CDR3 coding DNA: TGCGCCAGCAGCTCAGGACAACGGGAGACCCAGTACTTC.

J is TRBJ1-1 and V is TRBV19; D gene ambiguous. V was trimmed by 6 bases and J by 7 bases, leaving 12 bases between them. Germline CDR1 reads LNHDA; CDR2 reads SQIVND (reference sequence). This CDR3 is 12 amino acids long. In nucleotides, the CDR3 is TGTGCCAGTAGCCCCCTAGAAGATGAAGCTTTCTTT. Its protein is CASSPLEDEAFF. Looking up the rest from reference TRBV19 and TRBJ1-1 gives the full variable domain: DGGITQSPKYLFRKEGQNVTLSCEQNLNHDAMYWYRQDPGQGLRLIYYSQIVNDFQKGDIAEGYSVSREKKESFPLTVTSAQKNPTAFYLCASSPLEDEAFFGQGTRLTVV.

The chain is built from TRBV11-3 and TRBJ2-7; 10 bases agree with TRBD1. With 5 bases clipped from V and 5 bases from J, the junction kept 15 bases outside the gene matches. Germline V lookup: CDR1 SGHNT, CDR2 YENEEA. This CDR3 contains 17 residues. CDR3 sequence (DNA): TGTGCCAGCAGCCAATCTCCTTCCGGGACAGGGGTCCACGAGCAGTACTTC. The encoded protein is CASSQSPSGTGVHEQYF.

This clone appeared once. This chain links TRBV18 with TRBJ2-7; D gene uncertain. This CDR3 has 14 amino acids. The V gene's germline CDR1 is KGHSH and CDR2 LQKENI. The V end lost 3 bases, the J end lost 5 bases, and 14 bases lay between the germline ends. The CDR3 spells CASSPQRSVDEQYF. CDR3 nucleotide sequence: TGTGCCAGCTCACCTCAGAGAAGCGTAGACGAGCAGTACTTC.

This chain connects TRBV11-3 to TRBJ1-6, with 8 bases matching TRBD1. CDR1 is SGHNT and CDR2 is YENEEA in the germline V gene. The CDR3 covers 14 residues. Germline trimming cut 4 bases from V and 7 bases from J; bases unmatched to any gene: 3. The CDR3 here is CASSYRGENSPLHF. The CDR3 DNA reads as TGTGCCAGCAGCTACAGGGGGGAGAATTCACCCCTCCACTTT.

The gene calls are TRBV14 and TRBJ1-3; unclear D gene. Germline V lookup: CDR1 SGHDN, CDR2 FVKESK. The germline V and J ends were trimmed by 0 bases and 0 bases, with 6 bases remaining between them. The CDR3 extends over 15 amino acids. Written as DNA, the CDR3 is TGTGCCAGCAGCCAAGACAGCTTCTCTGGAAACACCATATATTTT. Its protein is CASSQDSFSGNTIYF.

V is TRBV11-3 and J is TRBJ1-1, with TRBD1 matching 9 bases. The CDR3 extends over 14 amino acids. Trimming removed 6 bases from V and 5 bases from J; junction bases left unmatched: 7. Per germline, CDR1 SGHNT and CDR2 YENEEA. CDR3 sequence (DNA): TGTGCCAGCAGGATCCGGGACAGGGAGACTGAAGCTTTCTTT. Protein product: CASRIRDRETEAFF.

This clone was seen only once. The J gene is TRBJ2-5, the V gene TRBV6-8; TRBD2 agrees at 7 bases. Germline assignment: CDR1 MNHGY and CDR2 SAAAGT. The CDR3 length is 17 residues. V was clipped by 2 bases and J by 3 bases; unmatched bases: 12. The CDR3: CASSYRLGLADEETQYF. CDR3 in DNA: TGTGCCAGCAGTTACAGGCTAGGGCTAGCGGACGAAGAGACCCAGTACTTC.

There are a few counts of this clone. The chain recombines TRBV19 with TRBJ1-1; possible D gene TRBD1, 6 bases. The CDR3 loop spans 15 amino acids. From germline, CDR1 is LNHDA and CDR2 SQIVND (reference sequence). Trimming shortened V by 3 bases and J by 4 bases, and 15 bases separated the two germline ends. The CDR3 nucleotides are TGTGCCAGTAGTATTTCCACAGGGCCGGGCACTGAAGCTTTCTTT. It yields the protein CASSISTGPGTEAFF.

The gene calls are TRBV14 and TRBJ1-6, with a weak D call TRBD1 (5 bases). The CDR3 totals 17 residues. Germline lookup yields CDR1 SGHDN and CDR2 FVKESK. V was trimmed by 0 bases and J by 0 bases, leaving 9 bases between them. CDR3 protein: CASSQERGSSYNSPLHF. The DNA for the CDR3 is TGTGCCAGCAGCCAAGAACGGGGGAGCTCCTATAATTCACCCCTCCACTTT.

This clone is termed large. The rearrangement links TRBV6-8 to TRBJ1-3; the match to TRBD1 covers 7 bases. V trimming: 2 bases; J trimming: 3 bases; junction bases outside the gene matches: 10. The germline CDR1 and CDR2 sequences are MNHGY and SAAAGT. The CDR3 is 17 amino acids. CDR3 nucleotides: TGTGCCAGCAGTTACGGAAGACAGGGTTATTTTGGAAACACCATATATTTT. It is translated as CASSYGRQGYFGNTIYF.

The CDR3 loop reads CASSFEWGSDQPQHF. CDR3 nucleotides: TGTGCCAGCAGTTTTGAATGGGGGAGCGATCAGCCCCAGCATTTT. The rearrangement joins TRBV28 to TRBJ1-5; perhaps TRBD1 as D (5 bases). Germline lookup yields CDR1 MDHEN and CDR2 SYDVKM. V dropped 3 bases and J dropped 5 bases, with 14 bases sitting between them. The length of the CDR3 is 15 residues. The variable domain in full, with the rest retrieved from reference TRBV28 and TRBJ1-5, is DVKVTQSSRYLVKRTGEKVFLECVQDMDHENMFWYRQDPGLGLRLIYFSYDVKMKEKGDIPEGYSVSREKKERFSLILESASTNQTSMYLCASSFEWGSDQPQHFGDGTRLSIL.

The chain employs TRBV7-8 and TRBJ2-5; D possibly matches TRBD1 or TRBD2 (5 bases each). Trimming left V 8 bases short and J 5 bases short, with 15 bases between. Germline V CDR1 and CDR2: SGHVS, FQNEAQ. CDR3 size: 13 residues. Here the CDR3 reads CASGLEGWETQYF. The CDR3 nucleotides are TGTGCCAGCGGGCTTGAGGGGTGGGAGACCCAGTACTTC.

The rearrangement links TRBV12-5 to TRBJ2-7, with TRBD1 identical over 8 bases. The V gene end was trimmed by 3 bases and the J gene end by 3 bases; junction bases not matched to a gene: 1. The germline V gene has CDR1 LGHNT and CDR2 FRNRAP. The CDR3 loop spans 13 amino acids. CDR3 region: CASGFDRGYEQYF. The CDR3 region has the DNA TGTGCTAGTGGTTTTGACAGGGGCTACGAGCAGTACTTC.

V and J are TRBV22-1 and TRBJ2-3. TRBV22-1 is marked as a pseudogene. CDR3 length equals 15 residues. This CDR3 is CASSLSKGPPDTQYF. The CDR3 DNA reads as TGTGCCAGCAGTTTATCTAAAGGGCCTCCAGATACGCAGTATTTT.